These T cell receptor beta chains were read from a single sample in a study of blood T cell repertoires in COVID-19. Profiled with immunoSEQ multiplex PCR; TCRdb holds only in-frame clones, not every one. Of more than 200,000 clones listed, roughly 87% were seen once; the top ten hold roughly 7.1%. Sequenced material: PBMCs or T cells enriched from blood (not recorded which). All receptors derive from a man aged 25 to 40 in a cohort exposed to, infected with or recovered from COVID-19 (not recorded which). Each CDR3 is given with its conserved first and last residue. D genes are given only for firm matches. Expanded clones get a size class; other rows say once, few or many, or leave the size out.

D gene | J gene | V gene | clone size | CDR3 DNA | CDR3 protein
- | TRBJ2-7 | TRBV20-1 | once | TGCAGTGCTAGTTCGGGGAGCTCCTACGAGCAGTACTTC | CSASSGSSYEQYF
- | TRBJ2-3 | TRBV27 | - | TGTGCCAGCAGTTTAGGGAGAGTAGGTACGCAGTATTTT | CASSLGRVGTQYF
TRBD2 | TRBJ2-7 | TRBV7-9 | few | TGTGCCAGCAGCCTGAGACTAGCGGGTAGCTCCTACGAGCAGTACTTC | CASSLRLAGSSYEQYF
TRBD1 | TRBJ2-3 | TRBV19 | - | TGTGCCAGTAGCAAAAGGGCCGGGACAGGGTCGACAGATACGCAGTATTTT | CASSKRAGTGSTDTQYF
- | TRBJ2-5 | TRBV3-1/TRBV3-2 | - | TGTGCCAGCAGCCACAGCGTCATCCAAGAGACCCAGTACTTC | CASSHSVIQETQYF
- | TRBJ1-5 | TRBV27 | - | TGTGCCAGCAGTCCCGGGACAATCCGGAGAGAGCCCCAGCATTTT | CASSPGTIRREPQHF
- | TRBJ2-5 | TRBV3-1/TRBV3-2 | - | TGTGCCAGCAGCCAAGATCTCGTATCCGAAGAGACCCAGTACTTC | CASSQDLVSEETQYF
TRBD2 | TRBJ2-5 | TRBV5-4 | - | TGTGCCAGCAGCTCGGGCGGGGGACCACAAGAGACCCAGTACTTC | CASSSGGGPQETQYF
- | TRBJ2-7 | TRBV18 | - | TGTGCCAGCGCAACCAGGGGCAGGGAGCGGTACGAGCAGTACTTC | CASATRGRERYEQYF
- | TRBJ1-1 | TRBV18 | - | TGTGCCAGCTCCGACTCTACCGGGAGGAACACTGAAGCTTTCTTT | CASSDSTGRNTEAFF
TRBD1 | TRBJ1-1 | TRBV6-8 | - | TGTGCCAGCAGTTGGAACTTGTGGGACAGGGGTTTACTGGGCACTGAAGCTTTCTTT | CASSWNLWDRGLLGTEAFF
TRBD2 | TRBJ2-7 | TRBV4-2 | - | TGTGCCAGCAGCCAAGTGGGACTAGCGGGCTCGACCTCCTACGAGCAGTACTTC | CASSQVGLAGSTSYEQYF
TRBD1 | TRBJ1-5 | TRBV10-3 | - | TGTGCCATCAGTGAGGCCAAGGGACAGCAGCCCCAGCATTTT | CAISEAKGQQPQHF
- | TRBJ1-2 | TRBV25-1 | - | TGTGCCAGCAGTGACATGTTGGGGGCTTATGGCTACACCTTC | CASSDMLGAYGYTF
TRBD2 | TRBJ2-3 | TRBV28 | - | TGTGCCAGCAGTTCCCCGACTAGCGGGGTCACAGATACGCAGTATTTT | CASSSPTSGVTDTQYF
- | TRBJ1-1 | TRBV6-1 | - | TGTGCCAGCAGTGAAGATAACAGGGTAGGTGGTGAAGCTTTCTTT | CASSEDNRVGGEAFF
- | TRBJ1-5 | TRBV27 | - | TGTGCCAGCAGTTTAGGGAGGGGACAGCCCCAGCATTTT | CASSLGRGQPQHF
- | TRBJ1-1 | TRBV19 | - | TGTGCCAGTAGTTCCCAACTCGGACGGGGAGGGAACACTGAAGCTTTCTTT | CASSSQLGRGGNTEAFF
- | TRBJ1-3 | TRBV14 | - | TGTGCCAGCAGCCAAGCTAACCCCGAACTCGGTGGCACCATATATTTT | CASSQANPELGGTIYF
TRBD1 | TRBJ1-1 | TRBV6-5 | - | TGTGCCAGCAGTTCCAAGGACAGGCCGAGGCTCACTGAAGCTTTCTTT | CASSSKDRPRLTEAFF
TRBD2 | TRBJ2-7 | TRBV6-1 | once | TGTGCCAGCAGTGAACTAGCGGGGACCTACGAGCAGTACTTC | CASSELAGTYEQYF
- | TRBJ2-1 | TRBV12-3/TRBV12-4 | - | TGTGCCAGCACAGACACCGGATACAATGAGCAGTTCTTC | CASTDTGYNEQFF
- | TRBJ2-1 | TRBV19 | few | TGTGCCAGTAGTTGGGCGACTAGTCACAATGAGCAGTTCTTC | CASSWATSHNEQFF
- | TRBJ1-1 | TRBV4-1 | once | TGCGCCAGCAGCCAAGACAGGGCCAAAAACACTGAAGCTTTCTTT | CASSQDRAKNTEAFF
TRBD1 | TRBJ2-1 | TRBV11-2 | - | TGTGCCAGCAGCTTAGTGACAGGGATTGGGCTCAATGAGCAGTTCTTC | CASSLVTGIGLNEQFF
- | TRBJ2-7 | TRBV4-2 | - | TGTGCCAGCAGCCAAGGTGTTGGGGCAGGGGCCTACGAGCAGTACTTC | CASSQGVGAGAYEQYF
- | TRBJ2-5 | TRBV7-2 | - | TGTGCCAGCAGCTTACAGGTAGAAGTGACCCAGTACTTC | CASSLQVEVTQYF
TRBD1 | TRBJ1-1 | TRBV6-2/TRBV6-3 | - | TGTGCCAGCAGTAAGGACAGGGGGTTCCTCACTGAAGCTTTCTTT | CASSKDRGFLTEAFF
TRBD2 | TRBJ2-3 | TRBV27 | - | TGTGCCAGCAGTATACTAGCGGCGAGCACAGATACGCAGTATTTT | CASSILAASTDTQYF
- | TRBJ2-5 | TRBV27 | - | TGTGCCAGCAGTTTATCCTTACCACAACCGGGGGCCCAGTACTTC | CASSLSLPQPGAQYF
- | TRBJ1-2 | TRBV28 | once | TGTGCCAGCAGTCCGGGGACTGTAAATGGCTACACCTTC | CASSPGTVNGYTF
- | TRBJ2-2 | TRBV5-1 | - | TGCGCCAGCAGCCTCGCTCTAGCGAGAGACAGAGGCGGGGAGCTGTTTTTT | CASSLALARDRGGELFF
- | TRBJ1-1 | TRBV5-1 | - | TGCGCCAGCAGCGTACAGGGTTTAACTGAAGCTTTCTTT | CASSVQGLTEAFF
TRBD2 | TRBJ2-7 | TRBV3-1/TRBV3-2 | - | TGTGCCAGCAGCCAGGGGTTGGCGGGGGGGTACGAGCAGTACTTC | CASSQGLAGGYEQYF
TRBD1 | TRBJ1-2 | TRBV18 | - | TGTGCCAGCTCACCACCGGAAACATACTACAGGGGCCCGGACTATGGCTACACCTTC | CASSPPETYYRGPDYGYTF
TRBD2 | TRBJ2-2 | TRBV7-8 | - | TGTGCCAGCAGCTTAGTCCGGACTAGCGGACCTAACACCGGGGAGCTGTTTTTT | CASSLVRTSGPNTGELFF
- | TRBJ2-2 | TRBV19 | - | TGTGCCAGTAGTATAGGAGGAGGGCGCGGGGAGCTGTTTTTT | CASSIGGGRGELFF